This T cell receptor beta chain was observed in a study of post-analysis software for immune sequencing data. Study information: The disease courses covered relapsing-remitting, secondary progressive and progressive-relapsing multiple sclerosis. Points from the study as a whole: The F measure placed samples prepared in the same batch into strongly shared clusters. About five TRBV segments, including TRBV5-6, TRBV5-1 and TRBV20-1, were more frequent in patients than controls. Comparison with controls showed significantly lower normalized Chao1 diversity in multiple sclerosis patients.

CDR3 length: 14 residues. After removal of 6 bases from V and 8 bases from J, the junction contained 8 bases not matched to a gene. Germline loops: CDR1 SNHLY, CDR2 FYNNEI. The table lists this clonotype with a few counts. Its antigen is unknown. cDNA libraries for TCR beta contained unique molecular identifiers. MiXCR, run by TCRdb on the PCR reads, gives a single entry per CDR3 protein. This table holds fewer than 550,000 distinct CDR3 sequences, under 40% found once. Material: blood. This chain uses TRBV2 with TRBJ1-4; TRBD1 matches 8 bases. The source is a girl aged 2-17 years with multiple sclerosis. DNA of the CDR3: TGTGCCAGCAGCGGACAGGGTTTGGAGGAAAAACTGTTTTTT. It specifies CASSGQGLEEKLFF.